This T cell receptor (beta chain) was sequenced during a study of identical twins. Using its own MiXCR run on the 5' RACE reads, TCRdb lists one record per CDR3 protein. The sample holds approximately 500,000 distinct CDR3 sequences, around 15% seen once. Notes on this clonotype: No antigen is known for it. A much larger clone sits a single nucleotide away, making a read error possible.

The trim removed 0 bases at V and 8 bases at J, leaving 13 bases unmatched. Germline-derived CDR1 and CDR2 are SGHRS and YFSETQ. CDR3 length: 17 residues. Study-level findings and limits: Fewer insertions characterized abundant cord blood beta clonotypes, whereas memory repertoires showed none. Findings depended on cross-sectional statistics rather than tracking the same donors.

The sample was also reused in another study, on yellow fever vaccine responses in identical twins.

Sequencing was performed on CD4+ T cells sorted from blood. This clonotype was obtained from a woman between 18 and 29 years old in good health. The rearrangement links TRBV5-1 to TRBJ2-1, with 8 bases identical to TRBD2. The CDR3 coding sequence is TGCGCCAGCAGCTTGGGACTAGCGTGGGGGCCTTTCGATGAGCAGTTCTTC. It is translated as CASSLGLAWGPFDEQFF.